This record looks at one T cell receptor beta chain sequence and its context. The data were taken from a study of blood T cell repertoires in COVID-19. About the research overall: Sites in the United States, Italy and Spain provided acute and convalescent COVID-19 samples. The cDNA or gDNA used as material had been derived from T cells, B-cell-depleted T cells, or PBMCs.

In the original analysis: Amplifying reference gene primers gave estimates of nucleated cell counts. Clones were sequenced by immunoSEQ multiplex PCR, and TCRdb holds only the in-frame ones, with some missing. V, J and clone size are taken as reported in that table, and D and trimming were inferred from the DNA itself. The sample has roughly 98,000 clones, over 80% seen once; the top ten hold about 6.3%. Germline CDR1 is MNHEY and CDR2 is SMNVEV (reference sequence). This CDR3 contains 15 residues. The ends were cut back, 3 bases at V and 4 bases at J, with 15 bases in the middle. The sequenced sample was peripheral blood. This sequence originates from a woman aged 55 to 70 with active COVID-19. The rearrangement joins TRBV27 to TRBJ1-1; maybe TRBD1 (5 bases). The CDR3 DNA is TGTGCCAGCAGTTTTACGGGGGGGGTCGGCACTGAAGCTTTCTTT. It yields the protein CASSFTGGVGTEAFF.